This is a list of T cell receptor beta chains from one sample in a study of T cell responses to AZD1222 COVID-19 vaccine. The method was immunoSEQ multiplex PCR; TCRdb's version includes in-frame clones alone and lacks a portion of them. Here the sample spans around 140,000 clones, 70% to 90% being singletons. The sequenced sample was peripheral blood, obtained on day 0 of AZD1222 vaccination. These receptors all stem from an adult in good health. Both conserved end residues are part of each CDR3. The order of the fields is clone size, D gene, V gene, CDR3 length, J gene, CDR3 protein, CDR3 DNA. A D gene is named only where the DNA matches it firmly. Some rows have no size entry. The others give once, few or many, or a class for an expanded clone.

clone size: .; D gene: .; V gene: TRBV16; CDR3 length: 17; J gene: TRBJ1-6; CDR3 protein: CASSQSSGSGNGSPLHF; CDR3 DNA: TGTGCCAGCAGCCAATCTTCCGGGTCGGGGAACGGTTCACCCCTCCACTTT
clone size: .; D gene: .; V gene: TRBV21-1; CDR3 length: 15; J gene: TRBJ2-7; CDR3 protein: CASSKALGRPYEQYF; CDR3 DNA: TGTGCCAGCAGCAAAGCGCTGGGGCGACCCTACGAGCAGTACTTC
clone size: .; D gene: TRBD1; V gene: TRBV4-2; CDR3 length: 16; J gene: TRBJ1-5; CDR3 protein: CASSQDEGASNQPQHF; CDR3 DNA: TGTGCCAGCAGCCAAGATGAGGGGGCGAGCAATCAGCCCCAGCATTTT
clone size: .; D gene: .; V gene: TRBV7-9; CDR3 length: 12; J gene: TRBJ2-3; CDR3 protein: CAGRPPPDTQYF; CDR3 DNA: TGTGCCGGGAGGCCGCCCCCAGATACGCAGTATTTT
clone size: .; D gene: .; V gene: TRBV19; CDR3 length: 14; J gene: TRBJ1-1; CDR3 protein: CASSMAGAGTEAFF; CDR3 DNA: TGTGCCAGTAGTATGGCGGGGGCGGGGACTGAAGCTTTCTTT
clone size: .; D gene: .; V gene: TRBV5-6; CDR3 length: 13; J gene: TRBJ2-5; CDR3 protein: CASSLGLLETQYF; CDR3 DNA: TGTGCCAGCAGCTTGGGCCTACTGGAGACCCAGTACTTC
clone size: .; D gene: .; V gene: TRBV30; CDR3 length: 13; J gene: TRBJ1-5; CDR3 protein: CAWNRDPNQPQHF; CDR3 DNA: TGTGCCTGGAACCGGGACCCCAATCAGCCCCAGCATTTT
clone size: .; D gene: .; V gene: TRBV27; CDR3 length: 13; J gene: TRBJ2-7; CDR3 protein: CASSQTVSYEQYF; CDR3 DNA: TGTGCCAGCAGTCAGACGGTTTCCTACGAGCAGTACTTC
clone size: .; D gene: .; V gene: TRBV6-6; CDR3 length: 15; J gene: TRBJ1-1; CDR3 protein: CASSYGWGERTEAFF; CDR3 DNA: TGTGCCAGCAGTTATGGATGGGGAGAGAGGACTGAAGCTTTCTTT
clone size: .; D gene: .; V gene: TRBV29-1; CDR3 length: 13; J gene: TRBJ1-2; CDR3 protein: CSVDRRDDYGYTF; CDR3 DNA: TGCAGCGTTGATCGGCGGGACGACTATGGCTACACCTTC
clone size: once; D gene: TRBD1; V gene: TRBV28; CDR3 length: 16; J gene: TRBJ1-2; CDR3 protein: CASSLLAGGEDYGYTF; CDR3 DNA: TGTGCCAGCAGTTTATTGGCAGGGGGTGAGGATTATGGCTACACCTTC
clone size: .; D gene: .; V gene: TRBV3-1/TRBV3-2; CDR3 length: 17; J gene: TRBJ1-2; CDR3 protein: CASSQAQAGAQGYGYTF; CDR3 DNA: TGTGCCAGCAGCCAAGCCCAGGCGGGGGCGCAGGGCTATGGCTACACCTTC
clone size: .; D gene: TRBD2; V gene: TRBV6-5; CDR3 length: 15; J gene: TRBJ2-5; CDR3 protein: CASRASGGLQETQYF; CDR3 DNA: TGTGCCAGCAGGGCTAGCGGGGGTCTTCAAGAGACCCAGTACTTC
clone size: .; D gene: .; V gene: TRBV6-5; CDR3 length: 13; J gene: TRBJ1-2; CDR3 protein: CASSYGTSRGYTF; CDR3 DNA: TGTGCCAGCAGTTATGGGACATCGCGTGGCTACACCTTC
clone size: few; D gene: TRBD2; V gene: TRBV5-6; CDR3 length: 16; J gene: TRBJ2-1; CDR3 protein: CASSLGGRAAYNEQFF; CDR3 DNA: TGTGCCAGCAGCCTGGGGGGGAGAGCGGCCTACAATGAGCAGTTCTTC
clone size: .; D gene: TRBD2; V gene: TRBV7-2; CDR3 length: 15; J gene: TRBJ2-7; CDR3 protein: CASSSRGGETYEQYF; CDR3 DNA: TGTGCCAGCAGCTCGCGGGGGGGCGAAACCTACGAGCAGTACTTC
clone size: .; D gene: TRBD1; V gene: TRBV30; CDR3 length: 13; J gene: TRBJ1-2; CDR3 protein: CAWSRQGARGYTF; CDR3 DNA: TGTGCCTGGAGTAGACAGGGGGCGCGGGGCTACACCTTC
clone size: .; D gene: .; V gene: TRBV7-9; CDR3 length: 14; J gene: TRBJ1-4; CDR3 protein: CASSAGGRNEKLFF; CDR3 DNA: TGTGCCAGCAGTGCCGGTGGGAGGAATGAAAAACTGTTTTTT
clone size: .; D gene: TRBD1; V gene: TRBV19; CDR3 length: 13; J gene: TRBJ1-5; CDR3 protein: CASSFTGDQPQHF; CDR3 DNA: TGTGCCAGTAGTTTCACAGGGGATCAGCCCCAGCATTTT
clone size: .; D gene: .; V gene: TRBV7-2; CDR3 length: 13; J gene: TRBJ1-5; CDR3 protein: CASSIGGAQPQHF; CDR3 DNA: TGTGCCAGCAGCATCGGAGGTGCTCAGCCCCAGCATTTT
clone size: .; D gene: .; V gene: TRBV21-1; CDR3 length: 16; J gene: TRBJ2-6; CDR3 protein: CASSSKDSSGANVLTF; CDR3 DNA: TGTGCCAGCAGCAGCAAAGATAGCTCTGGGGCCAACGTCCTGACTTTC
clone size: .; D gene: TRBD2; V gene: TRBV11-3; CDR3 length: 15; J gene: TRBJ2-1; CDR3 protein: CASSLARGGAHEQFF; CDR3 DNA: TGTGCCAGCAGCTTAGCGCGCGGGGGGGCCCATGAGCAGTTCTTC
clone size: .; D gene: TRBD1; V gene: TRBV6-5; CDR3 length: 13; J gene: TRBJ1-4; CDR3 protein: CAVRVQGNEKLFF; CDR3 DNA: TGTGCCGTCCGGGTACAGGGGAACGAAAAACTGTTTTTT
clone size: .; D gene: .; V gene: TRBV2; CDR3 length: 12; J gene: TRBJ2-7; CDR3 protein: CASNPGSYEQYF; CDR3 DNA: TGTGCCAGCAACCCAGGGTCCTACGAGCAGTACTTC
clone size: .; D gene: .; V gene: TRBV5-1; CDR3 length: 14; J gene: TRBJ2-7; CDR3 protein: CASNPQGQTYEQYF; CDR3 DNA: TGCGCCAGCAATCCCCAGGGACAAACCTACGAGCAGTACTTC
clone size: few; D gene: .; V gene: TRBV5-1; CDR3 length: 13; J gene: TRBJ2-7; CDR3 protein: CASAGPSSYEQYF; CDR3 DNA: TGCGCCAGCGCGGGACCTAGTTCCTACGAGCAGTACTTC
clone size: .; D gene: .; V gene: TRBV29-1; CDR3 length: 14; J gene: TRBJ2-1; CDR3 protein: CSVKRDISYNEQFF; CDR3 DNA: TGCAGCGTAAAGCGGGACATATCCTACAATGAGCAGTTCTTC
clone size: .; D gene: .; V gene: TRBV12-5; CDR3 length: 12; J gene: TRBJ1-2; CDR3 protein: CASEEGPYGYTF; CDR3 DNA: TGTGCTAGCGAAGAAGGACCTTATGGCTACACCTTC
clone size: .; D gene: TRBD1; V gene: TRBV7-2; CDR3 length: 14; J gene: TRBJ2-3; CDR3 protein: CASSTGQGADTQYF; CDR3 DNA: TGTGCCAGCAGCACCGGACAGGGTGCAGATACGCAGTATTTT
clone size: .; D gene: .; V gene: TRBV11-3; CDR3 length: 15; J gene: TRBJ2-1; CDR3 protein: CASSLDGDDYNEQFF; CDR3 DNA: TGTGCCAGCAGCTTAGACGGAGACGATTACAATGAGCAGTTCTTC
clone size: .; D gene: .; V gene: TRBV2; CDR3 length: 12; J gene: TRBJ1-2; CDR3 protein: CASSDSGVGYTF; CDR3 DNA: TGTGCCAGCAGTGATTCTGGGGTGGGCTACACCTTC
clone size: .; D gene: .; V gene: TRBV18; CDR3 length: 13; J gene: TRBJ2-2; CDR3 protein: CASSPRRAWELFF; CDR3 DNA: TGTGCCAGCTCACCACGTAGGGCCTGGGAGCTGTTTTTT
clone size: .; D gene: .; V gene: TRBV29-1; CDR3 length: 15; J gene: TRBJ1-5; CDR3 protein: CSVEVGGTGNQPQHF; CDR3 DNA: TGCAGCGTTGAAGTGGGAGGCACGGGGAATCAGCCCCAGCATTTT
clone size: .; D gene: TRBD2; V gene: TRBV9; CDR3 length: 17; J gene: TRBJ2-7; CDR3 protein: CASSVAGYELAGNEQYF; CDR3 DNA: TGTGCCAGCAGCGTGGCCGGGTATGAGCTAGCGGGAAACGAGCAGTACTTC
clone size: .; D gene: .; V gene: TRBV11-2; CDR3 length: 15; J gene: TRBJ1-6; CDR3 protein: CASSFRGGSGSPLHF; CDR3 DNA: TGTGCCAGCAGCTTTAGGGGGGGTAGCGGTTCACCCCTCCACTTT
clone size: .; D gene: TRBD1; V gene: TRBV7-2; CDR3 length: 17; J gene: TRBJ1-3; CDR3 protein: CASSYPTTGAAGNTIYF; CDR3 DNA: TGTGCCAGCAGTTACCCTACGACAGGGGCGGCCGGAAACACCATATATTTT
clone size: .; D gene: .; V gene: TRBV20-1; CDR3 length: 14; J gene: TRBJ1-1; CDR3 protein: CSASSQSGNTEAFF; CDR3 DNA: TGCAGTGCTAGTTCGCAGAGCGGAAACACTGAAGCTTTCTTT
clone size: .; D gene: TRBD1; V gene: TRBV3-1/TRBV3-2; CDR3 length: 14; J gene: TRBJ1-2; CDR3 protein: CASRPGGNNYGYTF; CDR3 DNA: TGTGCCAGCAGGCCAGGGGGGAATAACTATGGCTACACCTTC
clone size: .; D gene: .; V gene: TRBV29-1; CDR3 length: 14; J gene: TRBJ1-1; CDR3 protein: CSALGPGGGTEAFF; CDR3 DNA: TGCAGCGCTCTCGGCCCTGGGGGGGGGACTGAAGCTTTCTTT
clone size: .; D gene: TRBD2; V gene: TRBV27; CDR3 length: 15; J gene: TRBJ2-7; CDR3 protein: CASSWGGARTYEQYF; CDR3 DNA: TGTGCCAGCAGTTGGGGAGGGGCGCGCACCTACGAGCAGTACTTC
clone size: .; D gene: .; V gene: TRBV10-2; CDR3 length: 13; J gene: TRBJ1-2; CDR3 protein: CASSEGGLYGYTF; CDR3 DNA: TGCGCCAGCAGTGAGGGGGGGTTATATGGCTACACCTTC
clone size: .; D gene: .; V gene: TRBV30; CDR3 length: 12; J gene: TRBJ1-3; CDR3 protein: CAWSDRGNTIYF; CDR3 DNA: TGTGCCTGGAGTGACCGGGGAAACACCATATATTTT
clone size: once; D gene: TRBD2; V gene: TRBV7-6; CDR3 length: 14; J gene: TRBJ2-1; CDR3 protein: CASSLKGLAGEQFF; CDR3 DNA: TGTGCCAGCAGCTTAAAGGGACTAGCTGGTGAGCAGTTCTTC
clone size: .; D gene: .; V gene: TRBV18; CDR3 length: 13; J gene: TRBJ2-7; CDR3 protein: CASAKQGVGEQYF; CDR3 DNA: TGTGCCAGCGCTAAACAGGGTGTAGGCGAGCAGTACTTC
clone size: once; D gene: .; V gene: TRBV5-1; CDR3 length: 12; J gene: TRBJ2-3; CDR3 protein: CASSLARDTQYF; CDR3 DNA: TGCGCCAGCAGCTTGGCTAGGGATACGCAGTATTTT